Presented here are 12 T cell receptor beta chains from one specimen sequenced in a study of blood T cell repertoires in COVID-19. Clones were read by immunoSEQ multiplex PCR, and TCRdb kept only the in-frame ones, dropping some. The sample has fewer than 200,000 clones; 84% are singletons. The sequencing input was peripheral blood. These receptors were taken from a man aged 40-49 years who had recovered from COVID-19.

This clone was observed a single time. V gene TRBV5-6 combines with J gene TRBJ2-7; a possible D gene is TRBD2 (6 bases). V was trimmed by 2 bases and J by 4 bases, leaving 10 bases between them. Looked up from germline, CDR1 is SGHDT and CDR2 is YYEEEE. The CDR3 has 13 amino acids. The CDR3 protein is CASSFISGYEQYF. CDR3 in DNA: TGTGCCAGCAGCTTTATTAGCGGTTACGAGCAGTACTTC.

The rearrangement links TRBV9 to TRBJ1-1; TRBD1 matches 9 bases. V trimming: 3 bases; J trimming: 0 bases; junction bases outside the gene matches: 6. The CDR3 is 16 residues long. CDR1 and CDR2 from the germline V gene are SGDLS and YYNGEE. The CDR3 sequence: CASSENRGPVNTEAFF. CDR3 DNA sequence: TGTGCCAGCAGCGAAAACAGGGGGCCGGTGAACACTGAAGCTTTCTTT.

This clone was seen a few times. The chain recombines TRBV9 with TRBJ2-1; possible D gene TRBD2, 6 bases. The germline gives CDR1 SGDLS, CDR2 YYNGEE. This CDR3 has 13 residues. V gave up 3 bases and J gave up 7 bases, with 11 bases separating them. CDR3 nucleotides: TGTGCCAGCAGCGCAACTAGCAGGAATGAGCAGTTCTTC. Translated, it gives CASSATSRNEQFF.

The chain carries TRBV29-1 and TRBJ2-1; D is unresolved. The CDR3 length is 10 residues. The V end was cut by 4 bases, the J end by 6 bases, with 4 bases between. Germline assignment: CDR1 SQVTM and CDR2 ANQGSEA. Here the CDR3 reads CSVGPNEQFF. In nucleotides, the CDR3 is TGCAGCGTTGGGCCCAATGAGCAGTTCTTC.

The V and J genes are TRBV7-6 and TRBJ2-7, with D possibly being TRBD2 (7 bases). The CDR3 consists of 17 residues. V gave up 0 bases and J gave up 3 bases, with 18 bases separating them. Germline-derived CDR1 and CDR2 are SGHVS and FNYEAQ. CDR3 nucleotide sequence: TGTGCCAGCAGCTTAGCGCTGGGAAAGGGGGGGATCTACGAGCAGTACTTC. It codes for CASSLALGKGGIYEQYF.

The sample holds a few counts of this clone. V usage is TRBV13 and J usage is TRBJ2-5; 8 bases agree with TRBD1. V trimming: 2 bases; J trimming: 4 bases; junction bases outside the gene matches: 3. Germline CDR1 and CDR2: PRHDT and FYEKMQ (reference sequence). The CDR3 consists of 14 residues. The chain's CDR3 is CASSLYDRGETQYF. CDR3 DNA sequence: TGTGCCAGCAGCTTATACGACAGGGGAGAGACCCAGTACTTC. The variable domain in full, completed from reference TRBV13 and TRBJ2-5, reads AAGVIQSPRHLIKEKRETATLKCYPIPRHDTVYWYQQGPGQDPQFLISFYEKMQSDKGSIPDRFSAQQFSDYHSELNMSSLELGDSALYFCASSLYDRGETQYFGPGTRLLVL.

The chain couples TRBV18 to TRBJ2-2; 12 positions match TRBD1. The CDR3 contains 16 residues. Trimming removed 3 bases from V and 6 bases from J; junction bases left unmatched: 5. From germline, CDR1 is KGHSH and CDR2 LQKENI. The CDR3 coding sequence is TGTGCCAGCTCACCTGGGACAGGGGGCCTCGCCGGGGAGCTGTTTTTT. Translation: CASSPGTGGLAGELFF.

This chain uses TRBV9 with TRBJ2-1, with D tentatively TRBD1 (6 bases). The V and J ends lost 6 bases and 4 bases respectively, with 17 bases between them. CDR1 SGDLS and CDR2 YYNGEE come from the germline V gene. CDR3 size: 15 residues. The CDR3 region is CASKEGTGRYNEQFF. The CDR3 DNA reads as TGTGCCAGCAAAGAGGGAACAGGGAGATACAATGAGCAGTTCTTC.

This clone was seen only a few times. The DNA for the CDR3 is TGTGCCAGCAGCTTGGATCTAGCGGGAGTTACCGGGGAGCTGTTTTTT. Its translation is CASSLDLAGVTGELFF. The chain combines TRBV5-4 with TRBJ2-2; 10 bases fit TRBD2. The V segment lost 0 bases and the J segment 5 bases; nucleotides outside the gene matches: 4. The CDR3 length is 16 residues. Per germline, CDR1 SGHNT and CDR2 YYREEE (reference sequence).

The chain uses TRBV11-3 and TRBJ1-2; TRBD1 matches 9 bases. V lost 5 bases to trimming and J lost 6 bases; unmatched junction nucleotides: 4. Germline values: CDR1 SGHNT, CDR2 YENEEA. The CDR3 runs to 13 residues. The DNA of the CDR3 is TGTGCCAGCAGCCAACGGACAGGGGATGGCTACACCTTC. Translating gives CASSQRTGDGYTF.

The chain carries TRBV7-9 and TRBJ2-6; no reliable D call. V lost 1 base and J 0 bases, leaving 4 bases between the germline ends. CDR3 length equals 15 residues. Germline V gene lookup returns CDR1 SEHNR and CDR2 FQNEAQ (reference sequence). CDR3 sequence reads: CASSLVISGANVLTF. CDR3 in DNA: TGTGCCAGCAGCTTAGTTATCTCTGGGGCCAACGTCCTGACTTTC. The complete variable domain, with remaining parts taken from reference TRBV7-9 and TRBJ2-6, reads DTGVSQNPRHKITKRGQNVTFRCDPISEHNRLYWYRQTLGQGPEFLTYFQNEAQLEKSRLLSDRFSAERPKGSFSTLEIQRTEQGDSAMYLCASSLVISGANVLTFGAGSRLTVL.

This clone has only a few counts. The CDR3 nucleotides are TGTGCCAGCAGTCCCCTGGAGGGGCCGAACACCGGGGAGCTGTTTTTT. Protein sequence: CASSPLEGPNTGELFF. The J gene is TRBJ2-2, the V gene TRBV6-2 or TRBV6-3; D might be TRBD2 (6 bases). Germline CDR1 reads MNHEY; CDR2 reads SVGEGT. V was shortened by 5 bases and J by 0 bases, with 13 bases between the two germline ends. The length of the CDR3 is 16 residues.